These 13 T cell receptor beta chains share one sample of origin, sequenced in a study of blood T cell repertoires in COVID-19. Profiled with immunoSEQ multiplex PCR; TCRdb holds only in-frame clones, not every one. Of tens of thousands of clones in the sample, roughly three quarters are singletons; the top ten hold 30% to 35%. The sample comprised peripheral blood. These receptors were obtained from a woman of 80 years or more with acute or convalescent COVID-19.

The table lists this clone with a few counts. V gene TRBV7-6 combines with J gene TRBJ2-1; TRBD2 agrees at 8 bases. This CDR3 contains 15 residues. Germline trimming cut 1 base from V and 8 bases from J; bases unmatched to any gene: 7. Germline assignment: CDR1 SGHVS and CDR2 FNYEAQ. The CDR3 nucleotides are TGTGCCAGCAGCTTAGGGAGCGGGAGAAGGGATGAGCAGTTCTTC. As protein: CASSLGSGRRDEQFF.

In this sample, this clone turned up a few times. The chain combines TRBV9 with TRBJ2-1, with TRBD2 matching over 7 bases. V trimming: 0 bases; J trimming: 2 bases; junction bases outside the gene matches: 5. Per germline, CDR1 SGDLS and CDR2 YYNGEE. The CDR3 length is 16 residues. The CDR3 DNA sequence: TGTGCCAGCAGCGTAGGGAGCGGGATGGCCTACAATGAGCAGTTCTTC. Amino acids: CASSVGSGMAYNEQFF.

V gene TRBV15 combines with J gene TRBJ2-7, with no clear D. Trimming left V 4 bases short and J 2 bases short, with 18 bases between. CDR3 length: 16 residues. Germline V gene sequence: CDR1 LNHNV, CDR2 YYDKDF (reference sequence). CDR3 protein: CATSIGDTFTPYEQYF. In DNA form, the CDR3 reads TGTGCCACCAGCATCGGAGATACTTTCACCCCCTACGAGCAGTACTTC.

This chain links TRBV25-1 with TRBJ2-5, with 10 bases that match TRBD1. CDR1 and CDR2 (germline): MGHDK, SYGVNS. Trimming cost V 6 bases and J 5 bases; bases outside gene matches: 6. The CDR3 extends over 14 amino acids. Written as DNA, the CDR3 is TGTGCCAGCAGCTTGGACAGGGGGTGGGAGACCCAGTACTTC. Amino acids: CASSLDRGWETQYF.

J is TRBJ1-2 and V is TRBV2; D is unresolved. Between the trimmed V and J ends, which lost 5 bases and 2 bases, there was a span of 15 bases. The CDR3 consists of 15 residues. Germline CDR1 and CDR2: SNHLY and FYNNEI. In DNA, the CDR3 is TGTGCCAGCAGTCCCTCGGTCAGGAGGAACTATGGCTACACCTTC. Translating it yields CASSPSVRRNYGYTF.

The gene calls are TRBV5-1 and TRBJ2-3; 7 nucleotides line up with TRBD2. CDR1 and CDR2 (germline): SGHRS, YFSETQ. With 4 bases clipped from V and 5 bases from J, the junction kept 16 bases outside the gene matches. The CDR3 spans 17 residues. This CDR3 is CASSLGLAVLLGDTQYF. Here the CDR3 DNA reads TGCGCCAGCAGCCTGGGGCTAGCGGTACTCCTAGGAGATACGCAGTATTTT.

The chain couples TRBV9 to TRBJ2-1; 7 bases are shared with TRBD2. The CDR3 runs to 14 residues. The junction had 8 bases not matched to a gene; V was cut back by 2 bases and J by 9 bases. Germline-derived CDR1 and CDR2 are SGDLS and YYNGEE. For the CDR3, the DNA is TGTGCCAGCAGCGTGGTGGGAGGGCTTGGTGAGCAGTTCTTC. It is translated as CASSVVGGLGEQFF.

The V and J genes are TRBV5-1 and TRBJ1-1, with D tentatively TRBD1 (6 bases). The CDR3 is 14 amino acids. Trimming removed 0 bases at V and 8 bases at J, with 14 bases between. CDR1 is SGHRS and CDR2 is YFSETQ in the germline V gene. The CDR3: CASSLAQSGEEAFF. CDR3 DNA: TGCGCCAGCAGCTTGGCCCAGTCAGGGGAAGAAGCTTTCTTT.

The V and J genes are TRBV5-1 and TRBJ1-1, with D tentatively TRBD1 (5 bases). The V end lost 4 bases, the J end lost 1 base, and 11 bases lay between the germline ends. The CDR3 runs to 14 residues. Germline CDR1 reads SGHRS; CDR2 reads YFSETQ. CDR3 in amino acids: CASSTKTANTEAFF. The CDR3 bases are TGCGCCAGCAGCACCAAGACAGCGAACACTGAAGCTTTCTTT.

In this sample, this clone turned up once. This chain joins TRBV9 and TRBJ1-2, with 7 bases lining up with TRBD1. Germline-derived CDR1 and CDR2 are SGDLS and YYNGEE. Trimming at V came to 3 bases and at J to 7 bases, leaving 6 bases not matched to a gene. The CDR3 sequence is 13 residues long. The CDR3 region is CASSARQGLGYTF. The CDR3 bases are TGTGCCAGCAGCGCCCGACAGGGACTTGGCTACACCTTC. Full variable domain (rest looked up from reference TRBV9 and TRBJ1-2): DSGVTQTPKHLITATGQRVTLRCSPRSGDLSVYWYQQSLDQGLQFLIQYYNGEERAKGNILERFSAQQFPDLHSELNLSSLELGDSALYFCASSARQGLGYTFGSGTRLTVV.

The chain joins TRBV19 to TRBJ1-4; 7 bases align to TRBD1. The germline V gene encodes CDR1 LNHDA and CDR2 SQIVND (reference sequence). This CDR3 is 15 amino acids long. V lost 4 bases, J lost 3 bases, and 5 bases stayed unmatched. The CDR3 DNA is TGTGCCAGTAGTAAGGGGGCTTTGCCTAATGAAAAACTGTTTTTT. Translation: CASSKGALPNEKLFF.

V is TRBV2 and J is TRBJ2-3, with TRBD2 matching over 12 bases. V lost 4 bases and J lost 5; bases outside the gene matches: 1. CDR1 is SNHLY, CDR2 FYNNEI, per germline. The CDR3 sequence is 14 residues long. CDR3 amino acids: CASSAGLAGDTQYF. CDR3 coding DNA: TGTGCCAGCAGTGCGGGACTAGCGGGAGATACGCAGTATTTT.

The genes are TRBV15 and TRBJ2-7; D perhaps matches TRBD2 (6 bases). This CDR3 region has 16 residues. The germline CDR1 and CDR2 sequences are LNHNV and YYDKDF (reference sequence). Trimming left V 1 base short and J 0 bases short, with 13 bases between. CDR3 DNA sequence: TGTGCCACCAGCAGAGGAAGTAGCGGCAGCTCCTACGAGCAGTACTTC. This sequence encodes CATSRGSSGSSYEQYF.